Listed below are T cell receptor beta chains from one sample, sequenced in a study of blood T cell repertoires in COVID-19. Measured with immunoSEQ multiplex PCR; TCRdb has only the in-frame clones, and not every one. The repertoire holds over 110,000 clones, with 75% to 90% as singletons. Input material: peripheral blood. The source of these receptors is a man in his 70s who had recovered from COVID-19. The CDR3 runs from the conserved cysteine through the conserved F or W. D genes are given only for firm matches. Size is stated for part of the rows, as once, few or many counts, or as a class when the clone is expanded.

d_call: TRBD1
clone_size: NA
v_call: TRBV11-3
j_call: TRBJ2-7
cdr3_length: 13
cdr3_aa: CASSRDRSHEQYF
cdr3_nt: TGTGCCAGCAGTCGGGACAGGTCCCACGAGCAGTACTTC

d_call: NA
clone_size: few
v_call: TRBV2
j_call: TRBJ1-4
cdr3_length: 15
cdr3_aa: CASTGRTGKTSKLFF
cdr3_nt: TGTGCCAGCACGGGGCGCACAGGGAAGACTTCCAAACTGTTTTTT

d_call: NA
clone_size: NA
v_call: TRBV2
j_call: TRBJ2-4
cdr3_length: 14
cdr3_aa: CASSRQVAKNIQYF
cdr3_nt: TGTGCCAGCAGCAGACAGGTAGCCAAAAACATTCAGTACTTC

d_call: TRBD1
clone_size: NA
v_call: TRBV5-1
j_call: TRBJ2-7
cdr3_length: 14
cdr3_aa: CASSPRQGAYEQYF
cdr3_nt: TGCGCCAGCAGCCCACGACAGGGCGCGTACGAGCAGTACTTC

d_call: TRBD2
clone_size: NA
v_call: TRBV3-1/TRBV3-2
j_call: TRBJ2-1
cdr3_length: 16
cdr3_aa: CASSPRLAVPYNEQFF
cdr3_nt: TGTGCCAGCAGCCCCCGACTAGCGGTCCCCTACAATGAGCAGTTCTTC

d_call: NA
clone_size: NA
v_call: TRBV6-5
j_call: TRBJ2-3
cdr3_length: 12
cdr3_aa: CASRPRADTQYF
cdr3_nt: TGTGCCAGCAGACCTCGCGCAGATACGCAGTATTTT

d_call: NA
clone_size: NA
v_call: TRBV11-2
j_call: TRBJ2-7
cdr3_length: 12
cdr3_aa: CASSLSLSEQYF
cdr3_nt: TGTGCCAGCAGCTTATCTCTCTCCGAGCAGTACTTC

d_call: NA
clone_size: NA
v_call: TRBV18
j_call: TRBJ2-3
cdr3_length: 15
cdr3_aa: CASSPPLVGTDTQYF
cdr3_nt: TGTGCCAGCTCACCACCATTAGTCGGCACAGATACGCAGTATTTT

d_call: NA
clone_size: NA
v_call: TRBV12-5
j_call: TRBJ2-3
cdr3_length: 14
cdr3_aa: CASGGTRGPDTQYF
cdr3_nt: TGTGCTAGTGGGGGGACAAGGGGACCAGATACGCAGTATTTT

d_call: NA
clone_size: NA
v_call: TRBV7-9
j_call: TRBJ2-5
cdr3_length: 14
cdr3_aa: CASSLGQTQETQYF
cdr3_nt: TGTGCCAGCAGTCTAGGACAGACCCAAGAGACCCAGTACTTC

d_call: NA
clone_size: once
v_call: TRBV5-1
j_call: TRBJ1-5
cdr3_length: 13
cdr3_aa: CASSLSGDQPQHF
cdr3_nt: TGCGCCAGCAGCTTGTCCGGGGATCAGCCCCAGCATTTT

d_call: TRBD2
clone_size: NA
v_call: TRBV5-4
j_call: TRBJ2-3
cdr3_length: 18
cdr3_aa: CASSFSGRSASGTDTQYF
cdr3_nt: TGTGCCAGCAGCTTTAGCGGGAGGTCGGCCTCCGGCACAGATACGCAGTATTTT

d_call: NA
clone_size: NA
v_call: TRBV4-1
j_call: TRBJ1-1
cdr3_length: 14
cdr3_aa: CASSPGAVSTEAFF
cdr3_nt: TGCGCCAGCAGCCCAGGGGCAGTGAGCACTGAAGCTTTCTTT

d_call: NA
clone_size: NA
v_call: TRBV7-2
j_call: TRBJ1-1
cdr3_length: 15
cdr3_aa: CASSLVEGRNTEAFF
cdr3_nt: TGTGCCAGCAGCTTAGTGGAGGGGAGAAACACTGAAGCTTTCTTT

d_call: NA
clone_size: NA
v_call: TRBV6-1
j_call: TRBJ1-1
cdr3_length: 15
cdr3_aa: CASSEAGGLNTEAFF
cdr3_nt: TGTGCCAGCAGTGAAGCCGGAGGTTTGAACACTGAAGCTTTCTTT

d_call: TRBD1
clone_size: NA
v_call: TRBV7-9
j_call: TRBJ1-4
cdr3_length: 15
cdr3_aa: CASSPVGTDNEKLFF
cdr3_nt: TGTGCCAGCAGCCCTGTCGGGACAGATAATGAAAAACTGTTTTTT

d_call: TRBD2
clone_size: NA
v_call: TRBV5-1
j_call: TRBJ2-7
cdr3_length: 15
cdr3_aa: CASSVTSVPSYEQYF
cdr3_nt: TGCGCCAGCAGCGTGACTAGCGTACCGTCCTACGAGCAGTACTTC

d_call: NA
clone_size: NA
v_call: TRBV30
j_call: TRBJ1-5
cdr3_length: 14
cdr3_aa: CAWSDGQSNQPQHF
cdr3_nt: TGTGCCTGGAGCGACGGACAGAGCAATCAGCCCCAGCATTTT

d_call: NA
clone_size: once
v_call: TRBV7-6
j_call: TRBJ1-1
cdr3_length: 11
cdr3_aa: CASTQGTEAFF
cdr3_nt: TGTGCCAGCACTCAGGGGACTGAAGCTTTCTTT

d_call: TRBD2
clone_size: NA
v_call: TRBV6-5
j_call: TRBJ2-1
cdr3_length: 15
cdr3_aa: CASSYASSGRFQQFF
cdr3_nt: TGTGCCAGCAGTTACGCGTCTAGCGGGAGGTTCCAGCAGTTCTTC

d_call: TRBD1
clone_size: NA
v_call: TRBV27
j_call: TRBJ2-2
cdr3_length: 17
cdr3_aa: CASSKLDRGENTGELFF
cdr3_nt: TGTGCCAGCAGTAAACTGGACAGGGGGGAGAACACCGGGGAGCTGTTTTTT

d_call: NA
clone_size: NA
v_call: TRBV4-3
j_call: TRBJ1-4
cdr3_length: 14
cdr3_aa: CASSLQGNTEKLFF
cdr3_nt: TGCGCCAGCAGCCTACAGGGCAATACTGAAAAACTGTTTTTT

d_call: NA
clone_size: NA
v_call: TRBV5-1
j_call: TRBJ2-1
cdr3_length: 14
cdr3_aa: CASSLGLAYNEQFF
cdr3_nt: TGCGCCAGCAGCTTGGGACTGGCCTACAATGAGCAGTTCTTC

d_call: TRBD1
clone_size: few
v_call: TRBV2
j_call: TRBJ2-2
cdr3_length: 15
cdr3_aa: CASRETGINTGELFF
cdr3_nt: TGTGCCAGCAGGGAGACAGGGATTAACACCGGGGAGCTGTTTTTT

d_call: NA
clone_size: NA
v_call: TRBV7-9
j_call: TRBJ2-5
cdr3_length: 13
cdr3_aa: CASSADGVETQYF
cdr3_nt: TGTGCCAGCAGCGCAGACGGGGTAGAGACCCAGTACTTC

d_call: TRBD2
clone_size: few
v_call: TRBV7-2
j_call: TRBJ2-2
cdr3_length: 15
cdr3_aa: CASSFRTSRTGELFF
cdr3_nt: TGTGCCAGCAGCTTTAGGACTAGCAGGACCGGGGAGCTGTTTTTT

d_call: TRBD1
clone_size: NA
v_call: TRBV4-1
j_call: TRBJ1-2
cdr3_length: 14
cdr3_aa: CASSPQGQGGGYTF
cdr3_nt: TGCGCCAGCAGCCCACAGGGACAGGGAGGTGGCTACACCTTC

d_call: NA
clone_size: NA
v_call: TRBV9
j_call: TRBJ1-1
cdr3_length: 13
cdr3_aa: CASSFTADTEAFF
cdr3_nt: TGTGCCAGCAGCTTTACAGCAGACACTGAAGCTTTCTTT

d_call: TRBD2
clone_size: NA
v_call: TRBV19
j_call: TRBJ2-1
cdr3_length: 15
cdr3_aa: CASSIAVAGLVEQFF
cdr3_nt: TGTGCCAGTAGTATAGCGGTAGCGGGATTGGTTGAGCAGTTCTTC

d_call: NA
clone_size: NA
v_call: TRBV9
j_call: TRBJ2-3
cdr3_length: 15
cdr3_aa: CASSGTGFVTDTQYF
cdr3_nt: TGTGCCAGCAGCGGAACAGGGTTCGTCACAGATACGCAGTATTTT

d_call: NA
clone_size: NA
v_call: TRBV19
j_call: TRBJ1-2
cdr3_length: 15
cdr3_aa: CASSTPLNRMDGYTF
cdr3_nt: TGTGCCAGTAGTACTCCCCTCAACAGGATGGATGGCTACACCTTC

d_call: TRBD2
clone_size: NA
v_call: TRBV4-1
j_call: TRBJ2-7
cdr3_length: 16
cdr3_aa: CASSRTLADSSYEQYF
cdr3_nt: TGCGCCAGCAGCCGCACTCTAGCGGATAGCTCCTACGAGCAGTACTTC

d_call: TRBD2
clone_size: NA
v_call: TRBV6-1
j_call: TRBJ2-2
cdr3_length: 16
cdr3_aa: CASSEMPSGRAGELFF
cdr3_nt: TGTGCCAGCAGTGAAATGCCTAGCGGGAGGGCCGGGGAGCTGTTTTTT

d_call: TRBD2
clone_size: once
v_call: TRBV5-1
j_call: TRBJ2-7
cdr3_length: 24
cdr3_aa: CASSLGPLSRLSGLAGGTIYEQYF
cdr3_nt: TGCGCCAGCAGCTTGGGGCCCCTCTCACGGCTTTCGGGACTAGCGGGAGGGACTATCTACGAGCAGTACTTC

d_call: TRBD1
clone_size: NA
v_call: TRBV3-1/TRBV3-2
j_call: TRBJ2-7
cdr3_length: 15
cdr3_aa: CASSQGSTGVNEQYF
cdr3_nt: TGTGCCAGCAGCCAAGGATCAACAGGGGTCAACGAGCAGTACTTC

d_call: TRBD1
clone_size: NA
v_call: TRBV10-3
j_call: TRBJ1-2
cdr3_length: 14
cdr3_aa: CATFPGTGGYGYTF
cdr3_nt: TGTGCCACCTTTCCCGGGACAGGGGGCTATGGCTACACCTTC

d_call: NA
clone_size: NA
v_call: TRBV25-1
j_call: TRBJ2-1
cdr3_length: 13
cdr3_aa: CASSERGIGEQFF
cdr3_nt: TGTGCCAGCAGCGAAAGGGGGATCGGTGAGCAGTTCTTC

d_call: TRBD2
clone_size: many
v_call: TRBV6-5
j_call: TRBJ2-3
cdr3_length: 13
cdr3_aa: CASSSVGLSTQYF
cdr3_nt: TGTGCCAGCAGTTCCGTGGGACTATCTACGCAGTATTTT

d_call: NA
clone_size: many
v_call: TRBV21-1
j_call: TRBJ2-7
cdr3_length: 14
cdr3_aa: CASIPGQGTYEQYF
cdr3_nt: TGTGCCAGCATCCCGGGACAGGGAACCTACGAGCAGTACTTC

d_call: TRBD1
clone_size: NA
v_call: TRBV7-9
j_call: TRBJ2-2
cdr3_length: 14
cdr3_aa: CASTRTGNTGELFF
cdr3_nt: TGTGCCAGCACCCGGACAGGGAACACCGGGGAGCTGTTTTTT

d_call: NA
clone_size: few
v_call: TRBV7-2
j_call: TRBJ2-7
cdr3_length: 12
cdr3_aa: CASSFTGYEQYF
cdr3_nt: TGTGCCAGCAGCTTTACAGGCTACGAGCAGTACTTC

d_call: NA
clone_size: NA
v_call: TRBV18
j_call: TRBJ2-1
cdr3_length: 13
cdr3_aa: CASSPGGPLGAFF
cdr3_nt: TGTGCCAGCTCACCAGGAGGTCCACTGGGGGCTTTCTTC

d_call: NA
clone_size: NA
v_call: TRBV12-3/TRBV12-4
j_call: TRBJ1-1
cdr3_length: 13
cdr3_aa: CASTLGGRTEAFF
cdr3_nt: TGTGCCAGCACTTTGGGAGGCCGCACTGAAGCTTTCTTT

d_call: NA
clone_size: NA
v_call: TRBV2
j_call: TRBJ1-5
cdr3_length: 15
cdr3_aa: CASSYQGGSNQPQHF
cdr3_nt: TGTGCCAGCAGTTATCAGGGAGGAAGCAATCAGCCCCAGCATTTT

d_call: TRBD1
clone_size: once
v_call: TRBV30
j_call: TRBJ1-3
cdr3_length: 14
cdr3_aa: CASRTGALGNTIYF
cdr3_nt: TGTGCCAGCCGGACAGGGGCCTTGGGAAACACCATATATTTT

d_call: TRBD1
clone_size: NA
v_call: TRBV2
j_call: TRBJ2-5
cdr3_length: 14
cdr3_aa: CASSSGGRQETQYF
cdr3_nt: TGTGCCAGCAGCTCAGGGGGCCGGCAAGAGACCCAGTACTTC

d_call: TRBD1
clone_size: NA
v_call: TRBV9
j_call: TRBJ1-2
cdr3_length: 14
cdr3_aa: CASSVQGADYGYTF
cdr3_nt: TGTGCCAGCAGCGTTCAGGGGGCGGACTATGGCTACACCTTC